This paragraph covers one T cell receptor (beta chain) sequence. CDR3 length: 15 residues. CDR1 and CDR2 from the germline V gene are LNHDA and SQIVND (reference sequence). V was cut by 6 bases and J by 2 bases, with 14 bases left in between. The data were taken from a study of blood T cell repertoires in COVID-19. Assay used: immunoSEQ multiplex PCR; TCRdb lists only in-frame clones, some missing. Among about 310,000 clones listed, almost 90% were seen once. The clonotype was recovered from a woman in her twenties or thirties with COVID-19, enrolled during active disease. This rearrangement joins TRBV19 to TRBJ1-5; D is unclear. Sequencing was carried out using peripheral blood. As DNA, the CDR3 is TGTGCCAGTAGCGATACAGATTGGGGCAATCAGCCCCAGCATTTT. Translated: CASSDTDWGNQPQHF. Variable domain in full (rest from reference TRBV19 and TRBJ1-5): DGGITQSPKYLFRKEGQNVTLSCEQNLNHDAMYWYRQDPGQGLRLIYYSQIVNDFQKGDIAEGYSVSREKKESFPLTVTSAQKNPTAFYLCASSDTDWGNQPQHFGDGTRLSIL.